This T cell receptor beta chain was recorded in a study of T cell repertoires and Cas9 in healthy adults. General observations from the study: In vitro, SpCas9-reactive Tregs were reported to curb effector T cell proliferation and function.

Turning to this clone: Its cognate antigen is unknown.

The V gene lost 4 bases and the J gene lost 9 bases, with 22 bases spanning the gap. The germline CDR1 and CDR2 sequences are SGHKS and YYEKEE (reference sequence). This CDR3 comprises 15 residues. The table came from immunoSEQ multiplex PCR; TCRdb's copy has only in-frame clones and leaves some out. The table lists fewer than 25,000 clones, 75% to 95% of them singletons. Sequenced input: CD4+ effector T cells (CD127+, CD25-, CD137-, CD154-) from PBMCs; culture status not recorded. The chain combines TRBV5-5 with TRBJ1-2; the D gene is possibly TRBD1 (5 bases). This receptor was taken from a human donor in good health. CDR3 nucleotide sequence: TGTGCCAGCAGCGCCCTACGGGAGGGGAGGGGACGCTACACCTTC. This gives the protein CASSALREGRGRYTF.